These T cell receptor beta chains were read from a single sample in a study of CD8 T cells in ankylosing spondylitis. TCRdb re-derived calls from the 5' RACE reads in MiXCR, one entry per CDR3 protein. The repertoire holds about 340,000 distinct CDR3 sequences, with about 20% as singletons. The sequencing sample was made of blood, either unsorted or a sorted T cell fraction (not recorded which). These receptors were obtained from a male donor with ankylosing spondylitis or in good health (not recorded which). Both conserved end residues are part of each CDR3. A D gene is named only where the DNA matches it firmly. Not all rows give a size; the values are once, few, many and, for expanded clones, a class.

d_gene,abundance,v_gene,j_gene,CDR3aa,CDR3nt
-,-,TRBV11-2,TRBJ2-5,CASSFPSGGQTQYF,TGTGCCAGCAGCTTCCCCTCCGGGGGTCAGACCCAGTACTTC
TRBD1,few,TRBV6-1,TRBJ1-6,CASSDGTGGNSPLHF,TGTGCCAGCAGTGACGGGACAGGTGGGAATTCACCCCTCCACTTT
-,many,TRBV29-1,TRBJ1-1,CSAGGGNEAFF,TGCAGCGCCGGAGGGGGTAATGAAGCTTTCTTT
TRBD1,-,TRBV20-1,TRBJ1-1,CSARDGTGGRTEAFF,TGCAGTGCTAGAGATGGGACAGGGGGTCGGACTGAAGCTTTCTTT
-,few,TRBV7-9,TRBJ1-1,CASSLEGEWMNTEAFF,TGTGCCAGCAGCTTGGAGGGGGAATGGATGAACACTGAAGCTTTCTTT
-,-,TRBV27,TRBJ2-5,CASSLLGGGETQYF,TGTGCCAGCAGTTTATTGGGGGGCGGAGAGACCCAGTACTTC
TRBD2,-,TRBV20-1,TRBJ2-7,CSVRPLLAGGPIGRQYF,TGCAGTGTCCGCCCCCTACTAGCGGGGGGGCCTATAGGGAGGCAGTACTTC
-,-,TRBV6-2/TRBV6-3,TRBJ2-7,CASMDRISYEQYF,TGTGCCAGCATGGACAGAATCTCCTACGAGCAGTACTTC
-,-,TRBV6-5,TRBJ2-1,CASSYGRVSSYNEQFF,TGTGCCAGCAGTTACGGGCGGGTTAGTTCCTACAATGAGCAGTTCTTC
TRBD2,-,TRBV20-1,TRBJ2-5,CSARETSGAAQYF,TGCAGTGCTAGGGAGACTAGCGGGGCGGCCCAGTACTTC
-,few,TRBV9,TRBJ1-1,CASSVARTGMNTEAFF,TGTGCCAGCAGCGTAGCGAGGACGGGTATGAACACTGAAGCTTTCTTT
TRBD2,-,TRBV20-1,TRBJ2-4,CSAGGLAGPLAKNIQYF,TGCAGTGCTGGGGGACTAGCGGGGCCTCTAGCCAAAAACATTCAGTACTTC
-,-,TRBV10-3,TRBJ2-7,CAISEGSGRSYEQYF,TGTGCCATCAGTGAGGGTAGCGGCAGGAGCTACGAGCAGTACTTC
TRBD1,few,TRBV6-5,TRBJ2-3,CASSYLRGLTDTQYF,TGTGCCAGCAGTTACCTCAGGGGGCTTACAGATACGCAGTATTTT
-,-,TRBV18,TRBJ2-7,CASSHPSSYEQYF,TGTGCCAGCTCACACCCGAGCTCCTACGAGCAGTACTTC
-,few,TRBV29-1,TRBJ2-7,CSVEEVVAERTYEQYF,TGCAGCGTTGAAGAAGTAGTAGCGGAAAGAACTTACGAGCAGTACTTC
TRBD2,few,TRBV20-1,TRBJ2-7,CSATATSGYEQYF,TGCAGTGCTACCGCGACTAGCGGCTACGAGCAGTACTTC
TRBD1,few,TRBV6-5,TRBJ2-3,CASSYWGRGLPPDTQYF,TGTGCCAGCAGTTACTGGGGCAGGGGGCTCCCCCCGGATACGCAGTATTTT
-,-,TRBV14,TRBJ1-4,CASSQDSDEKLFF,TGTGCCAGCAGCCAAGATTCGGATGAAAAACTGTTTTTT
TRBD2,-,TRBV20-1,TRBJ2-3,CSARGPGTSAPYF,TGCAGTGCTAGAGGCCCCGGGACTAGCGCTCCGTATTTT
-,few,TRBV2,TRBJ2-3,CASSEAGVGTTDTQYF,TGTGCCAGCAGTGAAGCGGGGGTAGGAACCACAGATACGCAGTATTTT
TRBD1,-,TRBV12-3/TRBV12-4,TRBJ2-7,CATADRNSYEQYF,TGTGCCACCGCGGACAGGAACTCCTACGAGCAGTACTTC
-,-,TRBV6-1,TRBJ2-7,CASMAGGPSYEQYF,TGTGCCAGCATGGCCGGGGGGCCGTCCTACGAGCAGTACTTC
TRBD1,-,TRBV14,TRBJ2-7,CASSLPGQGFFYF,TGTGCCAGCAGCCTACCGGGACAGGGCTTTTTTTACTTC
-,many,TRBV6-4,TRBJ2-2,CASSGTDTGELFF,TGTGCCAGCAGTGGGACAGACACCGGGGAGCTGTTTTTT
-,few,TRBV20-1,TRBJ1-1,CSAQEAGRGWTEAFF,TGCAGTGCCCAAGAGGCTGGCAGGGGATGGACTGAAGCTTTCTTT
-,few,TRBV27,TRBJ2-1,CASSSYRDEQFF,TGTGCCAGCAGTTCCTACCGGGATGAGCAGTTCTTC